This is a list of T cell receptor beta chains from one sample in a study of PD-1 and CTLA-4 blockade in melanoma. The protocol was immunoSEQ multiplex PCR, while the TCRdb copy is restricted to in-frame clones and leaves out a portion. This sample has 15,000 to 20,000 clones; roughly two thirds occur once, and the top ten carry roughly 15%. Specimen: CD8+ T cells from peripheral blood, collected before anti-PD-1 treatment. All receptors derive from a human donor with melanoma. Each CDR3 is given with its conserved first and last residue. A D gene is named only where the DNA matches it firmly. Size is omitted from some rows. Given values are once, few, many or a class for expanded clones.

DNA: TGTGCCAGCGCGGGAGGGGGCATGAGGACTGAAGCTTTCTTT; CDR3: CASAGGGMRTEAFF; J: TRBJ1-1; V: TRBV7-9; size: once; D: TRBD1
DNA: TGTGCCAGCAGCCCGACCCCCGTGGGGCAGGGTGCTGGGGCCAACGTCCTGACTTTC; CDR3: CASSPTPVGQGAGANVLTF; J: TRBJ2-6; V: TRBV3-1/TRBV3-2; size: medium-sized; D: -
DNA: TGTGCCAGCAGCCTGGGGGGAGATACGCAGTATTTT; CDR3: CASSLGGDTQYF; J: TRBJ2-3; V: TRBV6-4; size: -; D: -
DNA: TGTGCCACCAGTGAAGGTTTTCTCTCCTACGAGCAGTACTTC; CDR3: CATSEGFLSYEQYF; J: TRBJ2-7; V: TRBV24-1; size: -; D: -
DNA: TGTGCCAGCAGTCTGCCGGGGGGACTGAATGGCTACACCTTC; CDR3: CASSLPGGLNGYTF; J: TRBJ1-2; V: TRBV27; size: -; D: -
DNA: TGTGCCATCAGTGAGGACGCTGCGTACTATGGCTACACCTTC; CDR3: CAISEDAAYYGYTF; J: TRBJ1-2; V: TRBV10-3; size: -; D: -
DNA: TGTGCCAGCAACCTTGGGAGCGAGCAGTACTTC; CDR3: CASNLGSEQYF; J: TRBJ2-7; V: TRBV6-5; size: once; D: -
DNA: TGCGCCAGCAGCTTGGGAACAGGGGCCTACGAGCAGTACTTC; CDR3: CASSLGTGAYEQYF; J: TRBJ2-7; V: TRBV5-1; size: -; D: TRBD1
DNA: TGTGCCACCAGTGATTCGGGACGCGGGACCTACGAGCAGTACTTC; CDR3: CATSDSGRGTYEQYF; J: TRBJ2-7; V: TRBV24-1; size: -; D: -
DNA: TGCAGCGTTGAAGATCGCGCTGTTTCCTCCTACGAGCAGTACTTC; CDR3: CSVEDRAVSSYEQYF; J: TRBJ2-7; V: TRBV29-1; size: -; D: -
DNA: TGTGCCACCAGCAGGGACAGGGGTAAAAACATTCAGTACTTC; CDR3: CATSRDRGKNIQYF; J: TRBJ2-4; V: TRBV15; size: -; D: TRBD1
DNA: TGTGCCAGCAGTGAACTCCGTGAAAAACTGTTTTTT; CDR3: CASSELREKLFF; J: TRBJ1-4; V: TRBV6-1; size: -; D: -
DNA: TGTGCCAGCAGTTTATCCGGGACAGGGGGCGAGCAGTACTTC; CDR3: CASSLSGTGGEQYF; J: TRBJ2-7; V: TRBV27; size: few; D: TRBD1
DNA: TGTGCCAGCGGTAGCGGCTCCTACGAGCAGTACTTC; CDR3: CASGSGSYEQYF; J: TRBJ2-7; V: TRBV2; size: -; D: -
DNA: TGCAGCGTTGCCACAAAGGTAATCGCCTACGAGCAGTACTTC; CDR3: CSVATKVIAYEQYF; J: TRBJ2-7; V: TRBV29-1; size: -; D: -
DNA: TGCGCCAGCAGCCCCAGTACGGGGGCGTCCTATAATTCACCCCTCCACTTT; CDR3: CASSPSTGASYNSPLHF; J: TRBJ1-6; V: TRBV4-1; size: -; D: -
DNA: TGTGCCAGCAGCCCGATTGGGGGGGTGGATGGCTACACCTTC; CDR3: CASSPIGGVDGYTF; J: TRBJ1-2; V: TRBV4-2; size: -; D: -
DNA: TGTGCCAGCAGTCTACTGACTAGTTCGAATGAGCAGTTCTTC; CDR3: CASSLLTSSNEQFF; J: TRBJ2-1; V: TRBV6-5; size: once; D: -
DNA: TGTGCCTGGAGTGACGGCAGGAGGTTCTTTTTC; CDR3: CAWSDGRRFFF; J: TRBJ1-2; V: TRBV30; size: -; D: -
DNA: TGTGCCAGCAGCTTTCCCAGGGGCGAAAGGACTGAAGCTTTCTTT; CDR3: CASSFPRGERTEAFF; J: TRBJ1-1; V: TRBV7-9; size: -; D: -
DNA: TGTGCCAGCAGCTTGGTGGGTTTGGGCACAGATACGCAGTATTTT; CDR3: CASSLVGLGTDTQYF; J: TRBJ2-3; V: TRBV5-4; size: -; D: -
DNA: TGCGCCAGCAGCTTGGTGGGGAGGGACGAGCAGTACTTC; CDR3: CASSLVGRDEQYF; J: TRBJ2-7; V: TRBV5-1; size: -; D: TRBD2
DNA: TGTGCCAGCAGTTACACCGACAGGCGAGGAAAGACCCAGTACTTC; CDR3: CASSYTDRRGKTQYF; J: TRBJ2-5; V: TRBV28; size: -; D: -
DNA: TGTGCCAGCAGCCCGGGGACGGAAAATGAAAAACTGTTTTTT; CDR3: CASSPGTENEKLFF; J: TRBJ1-4; V: TRBV5-4; size: few; D: -
DNA: TGTGCTAGCAGCTTAAGCGAGGACACTGAAGCTTTCTTT; CDR3: CASSLSEDTEAFF; J: TRBJ1-1; V: TRBV7-7; size: -; D: -
DNA: TGTGCCATCAGTGGGCTAGCGGGAGCTGCCTACGAGCAGTACTTC; CDR3: CAISGLAGAAYEQYF; J: TRBJ2-7; V: TRBV10-3; size: -; D: TRBD2
DNA: TGTGCCACCAGTGGCTCGGGGGGCAGGACAGATACGCAGTATTTT; CDR3: CATSGSGGRTDTQYF; J: TRBJ2-3; V: TRBV24-1; size: -; D: -
DNA: TGTGCCAGCAGCTTAGGTACAGATACGCAGTATTTT; CDR3: CASSLGTDTQYF; J: TRBJ2-3; V: TRBV11-3; size: -; D: -
DNA: TGTGCCAGCAGCCAGGGGGTTCGGCAGTACTTC; CDR3: CASSQGVRQYF; J: TRBJ2-7; V: TRBV3-1/TRBV3-2; size: -; D: -
DNA: TGTGCCAGCAGCTTGGGGCTACAGGGGGTAGTGCCCCAGCATTTT; CDR3: CASSLGLQGVVPQHF; J: TRBJ1-5; V: TRBV28; size: -; D: TRBD1